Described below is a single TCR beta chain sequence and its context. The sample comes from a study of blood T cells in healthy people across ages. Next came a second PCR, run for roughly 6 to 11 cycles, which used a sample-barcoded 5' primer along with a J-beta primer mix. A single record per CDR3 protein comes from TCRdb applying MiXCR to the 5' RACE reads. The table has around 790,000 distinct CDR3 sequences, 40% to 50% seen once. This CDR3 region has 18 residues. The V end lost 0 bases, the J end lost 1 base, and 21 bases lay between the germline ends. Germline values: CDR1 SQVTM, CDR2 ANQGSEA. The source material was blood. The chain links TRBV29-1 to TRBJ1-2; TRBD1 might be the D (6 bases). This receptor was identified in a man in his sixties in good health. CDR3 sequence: CSVEDRGGDKGFNYGYTF. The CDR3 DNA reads TGCAGCGTTGAAGATCGGGGCGGGGACAAGGGGTTTAACTATGGCTACACCTTC.